This T cell receptor beta chain was recorded in a study of OX40 agonist ivuxolimab in advanced cancers. Overall study results and limits: Averaging showed that CD8+ T cells had more expanded clones than CD4+ did. The 0.1-3.0 mg/kg partial responders had among the lowest clonal expansion.

The count of this clone is one. No antigen is known for it. Trimming cost V 5 bases and J 8 bases, with 7 bases left between them. Germline CDR1 DFQATT, CDR2 SNEGSKA (reference sequence). The CDR3 totals 10 residues. Clones were sequenced by immunoSEQ multiplex PCR, and TCRdb holds only the in-frame ones, with some missing. The top ten clones hold roughly 1.1% of a sample with approximately 58,000 clones, more than 75% of them seen once. The chain combines TRBV20-1 with TRBJ2-1; D gene ambiguous. The sample here was CD4+ or CD8+ T cells sorted from blood, taken in a trial of the OX40 agonist ivuxolimab. This TCR was sampled from an adult with an advanced solid tumor such as melanoma, head and neck, liver or kidney cancer. The CDR3 region is CSAGVYEQFF. The CDR3 DNA is TGCAGTGCTGGAGTTTATGAGCAGTTCTTC.